These 12 T cell receptor beta chains came from one sample sequenced in a study of shared clonotypes between healthy human individuals. Sequencing was performed with immunoSEQ multiplex PCR; in TCRdb, only in-frame clones are kept and a portion is missing. This table holds over 1.5 million clones, 95% to 99% found once. Specimen: naive CD4+ T cells sorted from blood. Indicated subset: CD45RA+ positively selected. The receptor source for this set is a man aged 25-45 years in good health.

The V and J genes are TRBV28 and TRBJ2-1; D might be TRBD1 or TRBD2, each matching 5 bases. Germline V gene sequence: CDR1 MDHEN, CDR2 SYDVKM. This CDR3 contains 12 residues. The V gene lost 10 bases and the J gene lost 4 bases, with 11 bases spanning the gap. The CDR3 DNA reads as TGTGCCATCCTGGGGGTGTACAATGAGCAGTTCTTC. Its protein is CAILGVYNEQFF.

The gene calls are TRBV10-3 and TRBJ2-2, with 11 bases that match TRBD2. CDR1 is ENHRY, CDR2 SYGVKD, per germline. Unmatched junction bases numbered 4, after V lost 2 bases and J lost 2 bases. CDR3 size: 17 residues. CDR3 residues: CAISERRLAGNTGELFF. The DNA of the CDR3 is TGTGCCATCAGTGAGCGGAGACTAGCGGGAAACACCGGGGAGCTGTTTTTT.

V gene TRBV7-9 combines with J gene TRBJ2-1, with 8 bases that match TRBD1. CDR1 is SEHNR, CDR2 FQNEAQ, per germline (reference sequence). The CDR3 length is 15 residues. Losses at the gene ends were 1 base for V and 6 bases for J; bases not matched to a gene: 5. The CDR3 sequence is CASSLDPGQVNEQFF. Written as DNA, the CDR3 is TGTGCCAGCAGCTTAGACCCGGGACAGGTCAATGAGCAGTTCTTC.

This clone has just one count. The chain combines TRBV6-1 with TRBJ1-1, with TRBD1 matching over 7 bases. The CDR3 covers 14 residues. The germline CDR1 and CDR2 sequences are MNHNS and SASEGT. J gave up 1 base and V 6 bases, and 5 bases lay outside the gene matches. The CDR3 loop is CASRTGQANTEAFF. CDR3 bases: TGTGCCAGCAGAACTGGACAGGCGAACACTGAAGCTTTCTTT.

This chain uses TRBV7-9 with TRBJ2-2, with D unresolved. CDR3 size: 14 residues. Between the trimmed V and J ends, which lost 5 bases and 0 bases, there was a span of 7 bases. Germline CDR1 and CDR2: SEHNR and FQNEAQ (reference sequence). In DNA form, the CDR3 reads TGTGCCAGCAGCCGCGACACGAACACCGGGGAGCTGTTTTTT. Amino acid sequence: CASSRDTNTGELFF. The full variable domain, in which reference TRBV7-9 and TRBJ2-2 provide the parts outside the CDR3, is DTGVSQNPRHKITKRGQNVTFRCDPISEHNRLYWYRQTLGQGPEFLTYFQNEAQLEKSRLLSDRFSAERPKGSFSTLEIQRTEQGDSAMYLCASSRDTNTGELFFGEGSRLTVL.

The chain couples TRBV10-3 to TRBJ1-1; D is possibly TRBD1 (6 bases). The CDR3 runs to 16 residues. Looked up from germline, CDR1 is ENHRY and CDR2 is SYGVKD. The V and J ends lost 7 bases and 0 bases respectively, with 18 bases between them. The CDR3 here is CAIKGGTGSMNTEAFF. The DNA for the CDR3 is TGTGCCATCAAGGGGGGAACAGGCTCAATGAACACTGAAGCTTTCTTT.

The chain couples TRBV6-5 to TRBJ2-5, with TRBD2 matching 7 bases. Per germline, CDR1 MNHEY and CDR2 SVGAGI. The CDR3 runs 16 residues. J was trimmed by 4 bases and V by 1 base; bases with no gene match: 9. The CDR3 region is CASSYFAGDPRETQYF. CDR3 bases: TGTGCCAGCAGTTACTTTGCGGGAGACCCAAGAGAGACCCAGTACTTC.

The chain links TRBV28 to TRBJ2-5; tentatively, D is TRBD1 (5 bases). The CDR3 runs 17 residues. The ends were cut back, 5 bases at V and 5 bases at J, with 24 bases in the middle. The germline gives CDR1 MDHEN, CDR2 SYDVKM. This chain's CDR3 is CASSLLQLRFRDETQYF. The CDR3 DNA reads TGTGCCAGCAGTCTCCTTCAGCTTAGGTTCAGGGATGAGACCCAGTACTTC.

The chain employs TRBV7-2 and TRBJ2-3; 9 bases match TRBD1. The J segment lost 3 bases and the V segment lost 3 bases, leaving 4 bases of the junction unmatched. Germline CDR1 and CDR2: SGHTA and FQGNSA. The CDR3 runs 15 residues. CDR3 protein: CASSFQGQGTDTQYF. The CDR3 bases are TGTGCCAGCAGCTTTCAGGGACAGGGTACAGATACGCAGTATTTT.

The V and J genes are TRBV27 and TRBJ2-7; 9 nucleotides line up with TRBD2. Germline V CDR1 and CDR2: MNHEY, SMNVEV (reference sequence). This CDR3 region has 16 residues. Trimming removed 6 bases from V and 7 bases from J; junction bases left unmatched: 16. The CDR3: CASSQACIAGECEQYF. The CDR3 DNA reads as TGTGCCAGCAGCCAAGCGTGCATAGCGGGAGAGTGTGAGCAGTACTTC.

V usage is TRBV21-1 and J usage is TRBJ1-5; TRBD1, the table's D call, was not compared with the DNA. TRBV21-1 is an annotated pseudogene. This CDR3 has 16 amino acids. The CDR3 DNA reads as TGTGCCAGCAGCAAAGAGGGGGACGGCGGCGATCAGCCCCAGCATTTT. This sequence encodes CASSKEGDGGDQPQHF.

V usage is TRBV7-3 and J usage is TRBJ2-5, with 8 bases aligning to TRBD2. This CDR3 has 14 residues. J was trimmed by 4 bases and V by 6 bases; bases with no gene match: 7. Germline-derived CDR1 and CDR2 are SGHTA and FQGTGA. The CDR3 nucleotides read TGTGCCAGCAGTCTAACGGGAGGGCCAGAGACCCAGTACTTC. It encodes CASSLTGGPETQYF.